The 23 T cell receptor beta chains below come from one sample, sequenced in a study of blood T cell repertoires in COVID-19. Measured with immunoSEQ multiplex PCR; TCRdb has only the in-frame clones, and not every one. The sample holds 75,000 to 100,000 clones, roughly 91% seen once. The sequencing input was peripheral blood. These receptors originate from a woman aged 80 or older with acute or convalescent COVID-19.

V usage is TRBV4-3 and J usage is TRBJ1-1; 8 bases fit TRBD1. Germline CDR1 LGHNA, CDR2 YSLEER. The CDR3 consists of 15 residues. The V segment lost 1 base and the J segment 11 bases; nucleotides outside the gene matches: 12. CDR3: CASSQAPTGASGAFF. CDR3 nucleotide sequence: TGCGCCAGCAGCCAAGCTCCGACAGGGGCGAGTGGGGCTTTCTTT.

This clone was picked up a small number of times. V usage is TRBV14 and J usage is TRBJ2-2; D may be TRBD2 (6 bases). Germline lookup yields CDR1 SGHDN and CDR2 FVKESK. V was pared by 4 bases and J by 3 bases, with 15 bases between. The CDR3 is made up of 16 amino acids. CDR3 amino acids: CASSLLGSGDTGELFF. CDR3 in DNA: TGTGCCAGCAGCCTTCTCGGGAGTGGGGACACCGGGGAGCTGTTTTTT.

J is TRBJ2-1 and V is TRBV7-2, with 11 bases that match TRBD2. The junction had 5 bases not matched to a gene; V was cut back by 6 bases and J by 16 bases. The CDR3 extends over 11 amino acids. Germline CDR1 reads SGHTA; CDR2 reads FQGNSA. The CDR3 nucleotides are TGTGCCAGCAGTCGTGGGACTAGCGGTTTCTTC. Residues: CASSRGTSGFF.

This clone was observed a few times. The chain employs TRBV6-5 and TRBJ1-1; 9 positions match TRBD1. The CDR3 runs 13 residues. The germline V gene encodes CDR1 MNHEY and CDR2 SVGAGI. With 6 bases clipped from V and 5 bases from J, the junction kept 4 bases outside the gene matches. As DNA, the CDR3 is TGTGCCAGCAGCCCGGGACAGGGAACTGAAGCTTTCTTT. Translated, it gives CASSPGQGTEAFF.

V gene TRBV5-4 combines with J gene TRBJ1-2; D remains unclear. There are 13 residues in the CDR3. V was cut by 0 bases and J by 2 bases, with 5 bases left in between. CDR1 and CDR2 from the germline V gene are SGHNT and YYREEE (reference sequence). The CDR3 DNA is TGTGCCAGCAGCTTGGACACAAACTATGGCTACACCTTC. As protein: CASSLDTNYGYTF.

CDR3 DNA sequence: TGTGCCAGCAGCTGGGACAGGGTAACTGAAGCTTTCTTT. Amino acid sequence: CASSWDRVTEAFF. The genes are TRBV14 and TRBJ1-1; 9 nucleotides align to TRBD1. Germline loops: CDR1 SGHDN, CDR2 FVKESK. The V segment lost 5 bases and the J segment 5 bases; nucleotides outside the gene matches: 3. CDR3 length: 13 residues.

This clone has just a few counts. The chain links TRBV19 to TRBJ1-2, with 9 bases matching TRBD1. CDR3 length: 15 residues. Germline V lookup: CDR1 LNHDA, CDR2 SQIVND (reference sequence). V gave up 3 bases and J gave up 5 bases; unmatched junction bases: 7. The chain's CDR3 is CASSIGGQGSYGYTF. The CDR3 DNA is TGTGCCAGTAGTATCGGCGGACAGGGGAGTTATGGCTACACCTTC.

This clone came up a few times. The gene calls are TRBV12-2 and TRBJ1-5; the D call TRBD1 from the table was never checked on the DNA. TRBV12-2 is assigned pseudogene status. This CDR3 comprises 16 residues. The CDR3 DNA is TGTGCAAGTCGCTTGGCGGACAGGGGAGCGAATCAGCCCCAGCATTTT. Translated: CASRLADRGANQPQHF.

The chain joins TRBV3-1 (or the pseudogene TRBV3-2) to TRBJ1-2, with D perhaps TRBD1 (5 bases). From germline, CDR1 is LGHDT and CDR2 YNNKEL (reference sequence). The CDR3 loop spans 13 amino acids. V shed 4 bases and J shed 4 bases, with 10 bases lying between them. The CDR3 nucleotides read TGTGCCAGCAGCCCCCGACAGCTCTATGGCTACACCTTC. It is translated as CASSPRQLYGYTF.

The chain couples TRBV15 to TRBJ2-3; 7 bases are shared with TRBD2. The germline V gene encodes CDR1 LNHNV and CDR2 YYDKDF (reference sequence). CDR3 length equals 16 residues. V lost 0 bases, J lost 1 base, and 4 bases stayed unmatched. The CDR3 bases are TGTGCCACCAGCAGAGATGTACGGGGGGGCACAGATACGCAGTATTTT. Its translation: CATSRDVRGGTDTQYF. The full variable domain, its missing parts supplied by reference TRBV15 and TRBJ2-3, is DAMVIQNPRYQVTQFGKPVTLSCSQTLNHNVMYWYQQKSSQAPKLLFHYYDKDFNNEADTPDNFQSRRPNTSFCFLDIRSPGLGDTAMYLCATSRDVRGGTDTQYFGPGTRLTVL.

J is TRBJ2-1 and V is TRBV28, with D maybe TRBD2 (6 bases). Trimming took off 4 bases at V and 3 bases at J, with 16 bases between the two ends. Germline V gene sequence: CDR1 MDHEN, CDR2 SYDVKM. This CDR3 region has 16 residues. CDR3 nucleotide sequence: TGTGCCAGCAGTTCGAGGCTAGCGACCCACTACAATGAGCAGTTCTTC. Its translation is CASSSRLATHYNEQFF.

This rearrangement joins TRBV7-2 to TRBJ2-7; TRBD1 matches at 7 bases. V lost 4 bases to trimming and J lost 3 bases; unmatched junction nucleotides: 9. This CDR3 is 15 amino acids long. Per the germline V gene, CDR1 is SGHTA and CDR2 is FQGNSA. CDR3 loop: CASSSRDSGSYEQYF. The CDR3 bases are TGTGCCAGCAGCTCCCGGGACAGCGGAAGCTACGAGCAGTACTTC.

The rearrangement links TRBV10-1 to TRBJ1-2; D possibly corresponds to TRBD1 (5 bases). There are 12 residues in the CDR3. V was trimmed by 0 bases and J by 13 bases, leaving 12 bases between them. CDR1 and CDR2 (germline): WNHNN, SYGVQD (reference sequence). CDR3 DNA: TGCGCCAGCAGTGAGTCCCAAGGGGCGGCCACCTTC. Amino acids: CASSESQGAATF.

The chain has TRBV5-4 and TRBJ2-3, with no clear D. The CDR3 length is 12 residues. V was shortened by 1 base and J by 3 bases, with 3 bases between the two germline ends. The germline V gene encodes CDR1 SGHNT and CDR2 YYREEE (reference sequence). The CDR3 nucleotides read TGTGCCAGCAGCTTGCAGACAGATACGCAGTATTTT. As protein: CASSLQTDTQYF. Combining the CDR3 with reference TRBV5-4 and TRBJ2-3 gives the whole variable domain ETGVTQSPTHLIKTRGQQVTLRCSSQSGHNTVSWYQQALGQGPQFIFQYYREEENGRGNFPPRFSGLQFPNYSSELNVNALELDDSALYLCASSLQTDTQYFGPGTRLTVL.

The rearrangement uses TRBV2 and TRBJ1-1, with a weak D call TRBD1 (6 bases). Germline assignment: CDR1 SNHLY and CDR2 FYNNEI. The CDR3 contains 14 residues. V gave up 7 bases and J gave up 1 base, with 13 bases separating them. CDR3 sequence reads: CASIRTARNTEAFF. Here the CDR3 DNA reads TGTGCCAGCATTCGGACAGCCAGGAACACTGAAGCTTTCTTT.

The genes are TRBV5-4 and TRBJ2-5, with no clear D. Trimming removed 0 bases at V and 5 bases at J, with 17 bases between. This CDR3 region has 16 residues. The germline CDR1 and CDR2 sequences are SGHNT and YYREEE (reference sequence). The CDR3 protein is CASSLAKERSRETQYF. The CDR3 DNA reads TGTGCCAGCAGCTTGGCCAAGGAAAGGAGTCGGGAGACCCAGTACTTC.

CDR3 bases: TGTGCCAGCAGCGTAGCGGGAATCCCTATCTACAATGAGCAGTTCTTC. Translated, it gives CASSVAGIPIYNEQFF. This chain connects TRBV9 to TRBJ2-1; a weak D match, TRBD2 (5 bases). There are 16 residues in the CDR3. Germline V gene sequence: CDR1 SGDLS, CDR2 YYNGEE. The ends were cut back, 0 bases at V and 3 bases at J, with 13 bases in the middle.

This chain connects TRBV5-1 to TRBJ2-1; TRBD1 agrees at 9 bases. V was clipped by 3 bases and J by 8 bases; unmatched bases: 6. The V gene's germline CDR1 is SGHRS and CDR2 YFSETQ. The CDR3 runs 14 residues. CDR3 protein: CASSSSRDRDEQFF. For the CDR3, the DNA is TGCGCCAGCAGCTCGTCCCGGGACAGGGATGAGCAGTTCTTC.

The chain recombines TRBV18 with TRBJ1-2; tentatively, D is TRBD1 (5 bases). CDR1 is KGHSH and CDR2 is LQKENI in the germline V gene. Trimming left V 2 bases short and J 0 bases short, with 10 bases between. The CDR3 consists of 15 residues. CDR3 protein: CASSPSQGANYGYTF. CDR3 DNA sequence: TGTGCCAGCTCACCAAGCCAGGGCGCTAACTATGGCTACACCTTC.

The rearrangement uses TRBV19 and TRBJ1-5, with a possible D match to TRBD1 (6 bases). CDR3 size: 15 residues. V lost 4 bases and J lost 0, with 10 bases in between. Germline-derived CDR1 and CDR2 are LNHDA and SQIVND (reference sequence). CDR3 residues: CASSKRGNSNQPQHF. The CDR3 coding sequence is TGTGCCAGTAGTAAGAGGGGGAATAGCAATCAGCCCCAGCATTTT.

This clone was detected only a few times. The chain employs TRBV28 and TRBJ1-1, with D possibly TRBD1 on 6 matching bases. The CDR3 is made up of 13 amino acids. Per germline, CDR1 MDHEN and CDR2 SYDVKM. Trimming removed 6 bases at V and 4 bases at J, with 12 bases between. The CDR3 loop reads CASRKQGRTEAFF. Here the CDR3 DNA reads TGTGCCAGCAGAAAACAGGGCCGCACTGAAGCTTTCTTT.

V and J are TRBV19 and TRBJ1-6, with 8 positions matching TRBD1. V shed 6 bases, J shed 9 bases, and the junction held 10 bases outside the gene matches. The germline V gene encodes CDR1 LNHDA and CDR2 SQIVND (reference sequence). CDR3 size: 15 residues. CDR3 sequence: CASSSGQDYLSPLHF. CDR3 nucleotide sequence: TGTGCCAGTAGCTCGGGACAGGACTATCTTTCACCCCTCCACTTT.

This clone was recorded only once. This sequence joins TRBV11-2 and TRBJ2-3, with D possibly matching TRBD2 (6 bases). Trimming shortened V by 5 bases and J by 6 bases, and 18 bases separated the two germline ends. Germline assignment: CDR1 SGHAT and CDR2 FQNNGV. CDR3 length: 15 residues. The CDR3 protein is CASSPGRTTPDTQYF. CDR3 nucleotides: TGTGCCAGCAGCCCCGGGCGGACTACTCCCGATACGCAGTATTTT.